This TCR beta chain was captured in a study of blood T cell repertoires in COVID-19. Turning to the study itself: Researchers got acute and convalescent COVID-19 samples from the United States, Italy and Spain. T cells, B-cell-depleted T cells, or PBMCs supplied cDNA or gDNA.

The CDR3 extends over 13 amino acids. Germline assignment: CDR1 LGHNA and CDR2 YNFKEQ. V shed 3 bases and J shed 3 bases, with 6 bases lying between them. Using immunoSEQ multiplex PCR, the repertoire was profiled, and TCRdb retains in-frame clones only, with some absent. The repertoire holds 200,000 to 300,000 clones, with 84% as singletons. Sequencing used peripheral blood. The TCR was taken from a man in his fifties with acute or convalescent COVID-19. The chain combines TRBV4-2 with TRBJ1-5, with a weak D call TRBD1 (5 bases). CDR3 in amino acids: CASSQGPNQPQHF. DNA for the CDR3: TGTGCCAGCAGCCAGGGGCCCAATCAGCCCCAGCATTTT.